Only one count was recorded for the clone carrying this T cell receptor beta chain. This sample stems from a study of blood T cell repertoires in COVID-19. The wider study: Collection of acute and convalescent COVID-19 samples took place in the United States, Italy and Spain. T cells, B-cell-depleted T cells, or PBMCs provided the cDNA or gDNA that served as material.

Sequencing used immunoSEQ multiplex PCR; TCRdb keeps in-frame clones, though not all of them. The sample lists some 350,000 clones, more than 75% occurring once. V lost 6 bases to trimming and J lost 6 bases; unmatched junction nucleotides: 12. The CDR3 extends over 15 amino acids. Adults between roughly 18 and 100 years of age took part from under 25 US areas. Among Cohort 3 donors, those recovered had two negative PCRs, clearance, or symptom resolution. Sequenced input: PBMCs or T cells enriched from blood (not recorded which). The sequence was collected from a woman in her twenties or thirties who had recovered from COVID-19. The chain combines TRBV5-3 with TRBJ2-7; 10 positions match TRBD1. TRBV5-3 belongs to the ORF category, with a function that is uncertain. The DNA of the CDR3 is TGTGCCAGAAAAGCCCTGGGACAGGGGACCCTCGAGCAGTACTTC. Translating it yields CARKALGQGTLEQYF.